The 2 T cell receptor beta chains given below trace back to one sample, sequenced in a study of regulatory T cells in long-lasting Graves disease. Both iRepertoire HTBI primers and Arm-PCR of CDR3 regions were used to build the TCR beta libraries. Each CDR3 protein is one row after TCRdb ran MiXCR on the multiplex PCR reads. The table lists approximately 480,000 distinct CDR3 sequences, around 15% of them singletons. Time point here: newly diagnosed GD, antithyroid drugs for less than 3 months. From PBMCs, RNA was extracted and then used to make the TCR library. The same data also contributed to another study, on T cells in Graves' hyperthyroidism and ophthalmopathy.

The sequenced sample was peripheral blood mononuclear cells (PBMCs), obtained at new diagnosis, from a patient treated with antithyroid drugs. The receptor set was obtained from a middle-aged man with Graves disease.

The chain links TRBV27 to TRBJ2-7; tentatively, D is TRBD1 or TRBD2 (5 bases each). The CDR3 consists of 14 residues. Per the germline V gene, CDR1 is MNHEY and CDR2 is SMNVEV (reference sequence). V lost 0 bases and J 2 bases, leaving 8 bases between the germline ends. CDR3 loop: CASSLSGPAYEQYF. The CDR3 nucleotides are TGTGCCAGCAGTTTATCGGGACCGGCCTACGAGCAGTACTTC.

In its sample, this clonotype was seen many times. The J gene is TRBJ2-1, the V gene TRBV5-1, with 13 bases identical to TRBD2. V lost 4 bases, J lost 8 bases, and 9 bases stayed unmatched. CDR3 length: 16 residues. Per germline, CDR1 SGHRS and CDR2 YFSETQ. CDR3 nucleotides: TGCGCCAGCAGCGGAGGACTAGCGGGAGCCTATCATGAGCAGTTCTTC. This encodes CASSGGLAGAYHEQFF.